These 10 T cell receptor beta chains originate from one sample sequenced in a study of T cell responses to AZD1222 COVID-19 vaccine. Assay used: immunoSEQ multiplex PCR; TCRdb lists only in-frame clones, some missing. This table holds approximately 140,000 clones, around nine tenths found once. Source: peripheral blood, taken on day 0 of MenACWY control vaccination. These receptor sequences come from an adult in good health.

The genes are TRBV19 and TRBJ1-3; 9 bases match TRBD1. Trimming cost V 5 bases and J 4 bases; bases outside gene matches: 6. Germline-derived CDR1 and CDR2 are LNHDA and SQIVND (reference sequence). CDR3 length: 15 residues. CDR3 in DNA: TGTGCCAGTAGTCTCGGACAGGGGAGGGGAAACACCATATATTTT. Translation gives CASSLGQGRGNTIYF.

The rearrangement joins TRBV11-3 to TRBJ2-1, with D unresolved. Germline V gene lookup returns CDR1 SGHNT and CDR2 YENEEA. The CDR3 has 15 amino acids. V gave up 4 bases and J gave up 5 bases, with 15 bases separating them. This chain's CDR3 is CASSSQAFGHNEQFF. CDR3 in DNA: TGTGCCAGCAGCTCTCAGGCTTTCGGTCACAATGAGCAGTTCTTC.

The chain couples TRBV7-9 to TRBJ1-2; 7 bases map to TRBD1. From germline, CDR1 is SEHNR and CDR2 FQNEAQ (reference sequence). Trimming took 5 bases from V and 6 from J; bases not matched to a gene: 9. The CDR3 runs to 14 residues. CDR3: CASSEDRQEDGYTF. In nucleotides, the CDR3 is TGTGCCAGCAGCGAGGACAGGCAAGAGGATGGCTACACCTTC.

This chain joins TRBV24-1 and TRBJ2-1; D remains unclear. Trimming shortened V by 2 bases and J by 4 bases, and 11 bases separated the two germline ends. The CDR3 contains 15 residues. Germline assignment: CDR1 KGHDR and CDR2 SFDVKD. CDR3 region: CATSDSWVGYNEQFF. The CDR3 DNA is TGTGCCACCAGTGATTCGTGGGTGGGGTACAATGAGCAGTTCTTC.

This chain links TRBV9 with TRBJ1-6; D is uncertain. The V gene lost 0 bases and the J gene lost 5 bases, with 6 bases spanning the gap. Per the germline V gene, CDR1 is SGDLS and CDR2 is YYNGEE. The CDR3 totals 14 residues. The CDR3: CASSVDGDNSPLHF. CDR3 DNA: TGTGCCAGCAGCGTAGACGGGGATAATTCACCCCTCCACTTT.

The rearrangement joins TRBV4-1 to TRBJ2-7, with D possibly TRBD1 on 6 matching bases. Trimming took 0 bases from V and 3 from J, leaving 15 bases between them. Germline values: CDR1 MGHRA, CDR2 YSYEKL. The CDR3 length is 16 residues. The CDR3 here is CASSQEAGGGFYEQYF. Written as DNA, the CDR3 is TGCGCCAGCAGCCAAGAAGCTGGGGGCGGCTTCTACGAGCAGTACTTC.

This clone showed up just a few times. V gene TRBV18 combines with J gene TRBJ2-3; 12 nucleotides line up with TRBD2. The length of the CDR3 is 16 residues. Germline V gene sequence: CDR1 KGHSH, CDR2 LQKENI. V lost 3 bases and J lost 0; bases outside the gene matches: 1. The CDR3 DNA follows: TGTGCCAGCTCACCCGGACTAGCGGGGAGCACAGATACGCAGTATTTT. This translates into CASSPGLAGSTDTQYF. The full variable domain, rest sourced from reference TRBV18 and TRBJ2-3, is NAGVMQNPRHLVRRRGQEARLRCSPMKGHSHVYWYRQLPEEGLKFMVYLQKENIIDESGMPKERFSAEFPKEGPSILRIQQVVRGDSAAYFCASSPGLAGSTDTQYFGPGTRLTVL.

V usage is TRBV7-9 and J usage is TRBJ1-2; perhaps TRBD1 as D (5 bases). V lost 5 bases, J lost 3 bases, and 10 bases lay in between. In germline, CDR1 is SEHNR, CDR2 FQNEAQ (reference sequence). The CDR3 loop spans 13 amino acids. As DNA, the CDR3 is TGTGCCAGCAGCCCCAGCAGGGACTATGGCTACACCTTC. Residues: CASSPSRDYGYTF.

This clone was seen more than once but under ten times. The V gene is TRBV19, the J gene TRBJ1-2; the D gene is possibly TRBD1 (5 bases). CDR1 is LNHDA, CDR2 SQIVND, per germline (reference sequence). The V end lost 5 bases, the J end lost 4 bases, and 8 bases lay between the germline ends. The CDR3 spans 12 residues. CDR3 amino acids: CASSGHRYGYTF. The CDR3 DNA follows: TGTGCCAGTAGTGGACATCGCTATGGCTACACCTTC.

The chain joins TRBV27 to TRBJ2-7; D is uncertain. The CDR3 runs 16 residues. Between the trimmed V and J ends, which lost 0 bases and 3 bases, there was a span of 15 bases. In germline, CDR1 is MNHEY, CDR2 SMNVEV (reference sequence). The CDR3: CASSLSPLKLGYEQYF. As DNA, the CDR3 is TGTGCCAGCAGTTTATCACCCTTGAAGCTGGGCTACGAGCAGTACTTC.